The TCR beta chain described here comes from a study of CD8+ T cells in alopecia areata (dated by TCRdb to the late 2010s). Regarding the complete study: The treated patients took part in an open-label pilot trial in which moderate-to-severe alopecia areata was treated with oral tofacitinib at 5 to 10 mg twice daily. Tofacitinib was given for 6 to 18 months, followed by 6 months of follow-up off drug to assess delayed response and recurrence. To study T cell clonal expansion in alopecia areata, the researchers applied high-throughput TCRbeta sequencing to both the C3H/HeJ mouse model and human patients. In humans, TCRbeta sequencing was performed on scalp tissue and on sorted CD4+ and CD8+ peripheral blood T cells from healthy controls and from patients with patchy or totalis/universalis alopecia areata. Tofacitinib-treated patients had biopsies at baseline and at 4 and 24 weeks of treatment, with a later scalp biopsy in several patients. Clonality in the scalp was compared among normal scalp (n=4), patchy alopecia areata scalp (n=8), and alopecia totalis/universalis scalp (n=8). RNA was extracted with the PAXgene miRNA kit for fixed scalp, the miRNeasy kit for PBMCs, and the RNeasy kit for mouse skin. TCRbeta CDR3 regions were amplified by immunoSEQ multiplex PCR using 35 Vbeta forward and 13 Jbeta reverse primers.

On this clone itself: Its antigen is unknown. No base qualities exist here, and no much larger clone lies one base off it.

The cysteine opens and the phenylalanine closes a CDR3 of 12 amino acids. CDR3 DNA only is kept here, 36 bases in frame from base 1. Taken from the germline V gene (reference sequence), the CDR1 and CDR2 loops are GTSNPN and SVGIG. V is shortened by 4 bases, J by 1 base, and the region joining them spans 7 bases. This specimen's time point label, interpreted: baseline before oral tofacitinib. Peripheral blood and lesional scalp punch biopsies were obtained from patients with alopecia areata. PBMCs were isolated by density centrifugation and stained for CD3, CD4 and CD8, after which CD4+ and CD8+ T cells were sorted on a FACSAria. The receptor library was made with the immunoSEQ multiplex PCR assay. RNA was extracted from all samples and reverse transcribed into cDNA as template for TCR sequencing. SuperScript III was used for first-strand cDNA synthesis, primed with a 2:1 mix of oligo-dT and random hexamers. A synthetic immune receptor repertoire was used to gauge amplification bias, and whatever bias remained was removed computationally. For the original study's pipeline: After raw reads were preprocessed to remove errors, the CDR3 was defined following IMGT conventions as running from the conserved cysteine to phenylalanine. Clonality was computed by normalizing Shannon entropy by log2 of the number of productive unique TCRs and subtracting the result from 1. Whether each scalp clone was CD4 or CD8 was inferred by checking scalp TCRbeta sequences against the CD4 and CD8 repertoires from sorted blood. TCRdb took over this immuneACCESS table, retaining in-frame rearrangements with V and J assigned. Such tables are incomplete; in checked studies, under half of the missing clones stem from an unresolved V gene, and the remainder is unexplained. The D gene and trimming were derived from the DNA, and the V and J assignments and clone size from that table. The sample has 170,000 or so clones on record, over 50% of them singletons. The ten largest clones add up to 14% to 15% of the sample.

Here is what the overall study found, with its caveats: Higher clonality and more expanded CD8+ clones were observed in lesional scalp than in normal scalp, particularly in alopecia totalis/universalis, a finding suggestive of antigenic drive. Unlike mouse skin, which is dominated by gammadelta T cells, normal human skin has resident alphabeta T cells that are also sequenced, and this complicates analysis of the scalp TCR repertoire. Compared with mice, TCR sequences shared between patients were less clear, possibly partly because of HLA diversity across the patient population.

The rearrangement joined TRBV30 to TRBJ1-2; the D gene cannot be named for sure. The source material was CD4+ T cells sorted from blood, sampled at week 0. The clonotype originates from a human donor with alopecia areata. The sequenced DNA is TGTGCCTGGAATAGGGATAACTATGGCTACACCTTC. This translates into CAWNRDNYGYTF. The variable domain in full, with residues beyond the CDR3 obtained from the reference TRBV30 and TRBJ1-2 genes, is SQTIHQWPATLVQPVGSPLSLECTVEGTSNPNLYWYRQAAGRGLQLLFYSVGIGQISSEVPQNLSASRPQDRQFILSSKKLLLSDSGFYLCAWNRDNYGYTFGSGTRLTVV.